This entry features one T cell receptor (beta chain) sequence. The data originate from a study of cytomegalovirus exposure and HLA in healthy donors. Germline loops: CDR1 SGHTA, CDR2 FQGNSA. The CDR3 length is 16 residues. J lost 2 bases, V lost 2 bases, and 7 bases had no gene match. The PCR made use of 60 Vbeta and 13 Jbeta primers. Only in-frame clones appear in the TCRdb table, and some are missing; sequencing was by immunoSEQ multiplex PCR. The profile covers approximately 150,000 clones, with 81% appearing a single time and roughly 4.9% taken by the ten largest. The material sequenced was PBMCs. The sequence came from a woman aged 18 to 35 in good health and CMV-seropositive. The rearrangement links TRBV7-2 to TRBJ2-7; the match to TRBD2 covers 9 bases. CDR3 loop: CASSLLGLALTYEQYF. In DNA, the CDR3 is TGTGCCAGCAGCTTATTGGGACTAGCTTTGACCTACGAGCAGTACTTC.